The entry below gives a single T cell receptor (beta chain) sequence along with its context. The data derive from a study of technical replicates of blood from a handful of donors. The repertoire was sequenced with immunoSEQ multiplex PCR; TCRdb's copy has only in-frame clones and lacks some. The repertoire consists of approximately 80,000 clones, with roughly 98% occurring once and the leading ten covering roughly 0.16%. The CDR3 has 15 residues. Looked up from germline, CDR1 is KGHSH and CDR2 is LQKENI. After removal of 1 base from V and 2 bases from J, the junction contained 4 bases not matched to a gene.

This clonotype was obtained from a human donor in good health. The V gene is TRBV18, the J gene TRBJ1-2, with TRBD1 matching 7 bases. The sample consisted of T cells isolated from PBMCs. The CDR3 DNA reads TGTGCCAGCTCACCACTCAAGGGGGCAAACTATGGCTACACCTTC. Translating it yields CASSPLKGANYGYTF. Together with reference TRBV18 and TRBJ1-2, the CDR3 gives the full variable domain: NAGVMQNPRHLVRRRGQEARLRCSPMKGHSHVYWYRQLPEEGLKFMVYLQKENIIDESGMPKERFSAEFPKEGPSILRIQQVVRGDSAAYFCASSPLKGANYGYTFGSGTRLTVV.